The 3 T cell receptor beta chains below all came from one sample that was sequenced in a study of early T cells in non-severe SARS-CoV-2 infection. Each CDR3 protein gets one entry after TCRdb re-called the 5' RACE reads with MiXCR. Of more than 90,000 distinct CDR3 sequences in the sample, less than 15% were seen once. Sequencing input: whole blood. The receptor set was obtained from an adult who was a healthcare worker with PCR-confirmed SARS-CoV-2 infection or an uninfected control (not recorded which).

This clonotype was seen more than once but under ten times. The chain is built from TRBV7-3 and TRBJ2-1; perhaps TRBD1 as D (5 bases). The V gene's germline CDR1 is SGHTA and CDR2 FQGTGA. V lost 5 bases to trimming and J lost 5 bases, with 10 bases between them. The CDR3 has 13 residues. CDR3 in amino acids: CASSPGANNEQFF. The CDR3 bases are TGTGCCAGCAGCCCTGGGGCCAACAATGAGCAGTTCTTC.

The sample holds many counts of this clonotype. The chain joins TRBV6-1 to TRBJ1-6; no clear D gene. Germline-derived CDR1 and CDR2 are MNHNS and SASEGT. V lost 7 bases to trimming and J lost 10 bases, with 8 bases between them. The CDR3 sequence is 11 residues long. CDR3 amino acids: CASTRGSPLHF. CDR3 DNA sequence: TGTGCCAGCACCAGAGGGTCACCCCTCCACTTT.

This clonotype was picked up many times. This chain joins TRBV2 and TRBJ1-6; D gene uncertain. The CDR3 contains 13 residues. Germline V gene lookup returns CDR1 SNHLY and CDR2 FYNNEI. The V end was cut by 1 base, the J end by 7 bases, with 5 bases between. The CDR3 DNA follows: TGTGCCAGCAGTGAAGGGAGAAATTCACCCCTCCACTTT. It specifies CASSEGRNSPLHF.